This TCR beta chain is from a study of shared clonotypes between healthy human individuals. General study results and limits: The authors sampled blood alone, and tissue repertoires likely differ.

The deep-level immunoSEQ assay was used. Method: immunoSEQ multiplex PCR; TCRdb's copy keeps in-frame clones and lacks some. This sample has around 2.1 million clones, with approximately 95% found just once. As regards this clone: The antigen is undetermined.

Splitting of CD4+ cells produced CD45RA+ naive and CD45RA-negative memory subsets. Sequencing was performed on naive CD4+ T cells sorted from blood. The sample's subset: CD45RA+ positively selected. The TCR sequence derives from a man younger than 35 in good health.

CDR3 nucleotides: TGTGCCAGCACGTCCCGGGACAGGGTAGAAGGCTACACCTTC. As protein: CASTSRDRVEGYTF. The gene calls are TRBV6-6 and TRBJ1-2; TRBD1 matches 9 bases. The CDR3 is 14 residues long. Germline V CDR1 and CDR2: MNHNY, SVGAGI (reference sequence). J was trimmed by 8 bases and V by 7 bases; bases with no gene match: 11.